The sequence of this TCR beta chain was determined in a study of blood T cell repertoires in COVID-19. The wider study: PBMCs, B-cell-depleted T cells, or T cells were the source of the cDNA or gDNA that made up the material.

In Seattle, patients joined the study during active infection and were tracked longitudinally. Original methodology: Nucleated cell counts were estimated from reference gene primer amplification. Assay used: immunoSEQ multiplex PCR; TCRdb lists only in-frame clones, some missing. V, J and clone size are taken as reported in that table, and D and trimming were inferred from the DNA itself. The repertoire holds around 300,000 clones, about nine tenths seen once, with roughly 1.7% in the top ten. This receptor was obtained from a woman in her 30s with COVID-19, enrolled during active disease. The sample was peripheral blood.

CDR3 loop: CASSLRGNQPQHF. The CDR3 DNA sequence: TGTGCCAGCAGCTTACGGGGCAATCAGCCCCAGCATTTT. The chain recombines TRBV7-8 with TRBJ1-5; no definite D call. Per germline, CDR1 SGHVS and CDR2 FQNEAQ. The CDR3 has 13 amino acids. Trimming took off 2 bases at V and 2 bases at J, with 4 bases between the two ends.